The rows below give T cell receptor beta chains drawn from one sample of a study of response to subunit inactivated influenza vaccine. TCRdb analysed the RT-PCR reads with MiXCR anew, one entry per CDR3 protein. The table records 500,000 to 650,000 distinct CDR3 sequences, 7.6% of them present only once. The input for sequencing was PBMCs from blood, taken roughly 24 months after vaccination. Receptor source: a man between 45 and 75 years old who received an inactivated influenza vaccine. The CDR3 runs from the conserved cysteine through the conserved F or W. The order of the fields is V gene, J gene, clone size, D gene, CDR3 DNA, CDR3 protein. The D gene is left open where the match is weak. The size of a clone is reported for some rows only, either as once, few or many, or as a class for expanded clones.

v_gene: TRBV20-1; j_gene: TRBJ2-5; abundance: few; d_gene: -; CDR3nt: TGCAGTGCTAGAGCGGGTGATAGCGGATTGAATGCGGTCCAAGAGACCCAGTACTTC; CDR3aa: CSARAGDSGLNAVQETQYF
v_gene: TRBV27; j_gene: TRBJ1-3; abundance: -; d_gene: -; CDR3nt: TGTGCCAGCAGACTGGGATCTGGAAACACCATATATTTT; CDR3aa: CASRLGSGNTIYF
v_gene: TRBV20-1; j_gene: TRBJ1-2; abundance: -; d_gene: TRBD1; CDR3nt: TGCAGTGCCTCCAACCGGGACAGGGGGCAGAGGGACTATGGCTACACCTTC; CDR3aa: CSASNRDRGQRDYGYTF
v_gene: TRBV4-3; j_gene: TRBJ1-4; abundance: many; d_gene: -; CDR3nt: TGCGCCAGCGCCCAGGGCAGAGTGGATGAAAAACTGTTTTTT; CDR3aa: CASAQGRVDEKLFF
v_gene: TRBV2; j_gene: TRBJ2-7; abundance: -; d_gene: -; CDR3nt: TGTGCCAGCACTAGTTTTCTCGAGCAGTACTTC; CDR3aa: CASTSFLEQYF
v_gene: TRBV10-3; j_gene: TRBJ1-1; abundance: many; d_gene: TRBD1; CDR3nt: TGTGCCATCAGTGAACAGGGGCTGTGGACTGAAGCTTTCTTT; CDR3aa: CAISEQGLWTEAFF
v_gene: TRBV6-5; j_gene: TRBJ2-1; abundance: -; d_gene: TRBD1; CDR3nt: TGTGCCAGCAGTTACACCGGGACAGGCAGTTACAATGAGCAGTTCTTC; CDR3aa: CASSYTGTGSYNEQFF
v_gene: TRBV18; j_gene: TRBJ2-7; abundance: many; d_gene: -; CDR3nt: TGTGCCAGCTCACCACTTCCATACGCCTTGGGGGTCTACGAGCAGTACTTC; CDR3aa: CASSPLPYALGVYEQYF
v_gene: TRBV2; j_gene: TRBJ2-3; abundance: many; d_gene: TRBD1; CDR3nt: TGTGCCAGCAGGAGGGACAGCTCACCGGATACGCAGTATTTT; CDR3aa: CASRRDSSPDTQYF
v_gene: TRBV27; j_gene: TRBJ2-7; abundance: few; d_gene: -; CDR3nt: TGTGCCAGCAGTTTCATAATGACGGGTTACGAGCAGTACTTC; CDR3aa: CASSFIMTGYEQYF
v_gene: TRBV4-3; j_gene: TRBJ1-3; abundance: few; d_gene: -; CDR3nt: TGCGCCAGCCGGCGGGGGCCTGGAAACACCATATATTTT; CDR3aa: CASRRGPGNTIYF
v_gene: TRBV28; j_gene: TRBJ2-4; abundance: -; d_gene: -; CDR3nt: TGTGCCAGCAGTTTATTAGCAGGGGGGCGAGTAAACATTCAGTACTTC; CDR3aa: CASSLLAGGRVNIQYF
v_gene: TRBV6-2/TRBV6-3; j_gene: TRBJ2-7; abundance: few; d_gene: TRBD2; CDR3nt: TGTGCCAGCAGTTACCAGGTAGCGGGAGGTGTTCGGTACGAGCAGTACTTC; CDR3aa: CASSYQVAGGVRYEQYF
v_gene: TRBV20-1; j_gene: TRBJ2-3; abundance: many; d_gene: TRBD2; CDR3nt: TGCAGTGCAAATAAGGCTAGCGGGGCCCAGGATACGCAGTATTTT; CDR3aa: CSANKASGAQDTQYF
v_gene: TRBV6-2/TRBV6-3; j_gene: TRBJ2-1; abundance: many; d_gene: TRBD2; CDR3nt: TGTGCCAGCAGCCTTTCCTTAGCGGGTGAGCAGTTCTTC; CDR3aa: CASSLSLAGEQFF
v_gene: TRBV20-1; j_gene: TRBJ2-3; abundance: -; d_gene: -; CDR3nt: TGCAGTGCTAGACGGCGATTCGATACGCAGTATTTT; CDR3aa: CSARRRFDTQYF
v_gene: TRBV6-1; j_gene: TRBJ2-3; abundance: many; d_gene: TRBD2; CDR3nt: TGTGCCACCGCTCTCGGTAGCGGGAGTGCAGATACGCAGTATTTT; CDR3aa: CATALGSGSADTQYF
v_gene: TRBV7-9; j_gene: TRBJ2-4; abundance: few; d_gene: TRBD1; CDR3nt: TGTGCCAGCAGCGGACCGGGACAGGGCGGCAAAAACATTCAGTACTTC; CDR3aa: CASSGPGQGGKNIQYF
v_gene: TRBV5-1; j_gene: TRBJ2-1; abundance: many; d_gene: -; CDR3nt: TGCGCCAGCAGCTTCCAGGGTGTCTCCTACAATGAGCAGTTCTTC; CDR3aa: CASSFQGVSYNEQFF
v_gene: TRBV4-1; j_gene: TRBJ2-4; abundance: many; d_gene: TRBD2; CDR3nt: TGCGCCAGCAAGAAAGCGGGAGAGGCCATTCAGTACTTC; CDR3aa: CASKKAGEAIQYF
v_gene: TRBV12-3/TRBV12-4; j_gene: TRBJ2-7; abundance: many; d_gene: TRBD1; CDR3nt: TGTGCCAGCAGTTTCCAGGGGGCCGGCTACGAGCAGTACTTC; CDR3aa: CASSFQGAGYEQYF
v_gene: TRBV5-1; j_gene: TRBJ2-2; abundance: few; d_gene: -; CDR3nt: TGCGCCCAGACAGGAAACACCGGGGAGCTGTTTTTT; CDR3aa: CAQTGNTGELFF
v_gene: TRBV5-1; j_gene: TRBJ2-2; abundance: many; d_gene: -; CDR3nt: TGCGCCAGCAGGTGGACAGTTAACACCGGGGAGCTGTTTTTT; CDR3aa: CASRWTVNTGELFF
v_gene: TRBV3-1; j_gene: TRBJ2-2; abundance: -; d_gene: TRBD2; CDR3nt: TGTGCCAGCAGCCAACTCGTTTTGGGCGGGAGCGGCGGGGAGCTGTTTTTT; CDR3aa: CASSQLVLGGSGGELFF
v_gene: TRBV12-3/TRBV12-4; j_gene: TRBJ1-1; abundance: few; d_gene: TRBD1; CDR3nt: TGTGCCAGCACCTACCCGGCAGGGGGAGAGAACACTGAAGCTTTCTTT; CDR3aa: CASTYPAGGENTEAFF
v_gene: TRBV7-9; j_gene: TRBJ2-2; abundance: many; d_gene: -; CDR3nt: TGTGCCAGCAGCAGGACTTCAAACACCGGGGAGCTGTTTTTT; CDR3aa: CASSRTSNTGELFF
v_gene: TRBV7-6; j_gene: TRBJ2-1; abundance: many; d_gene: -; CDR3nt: TGTGCCAGCAGCTTATGGTACAATGAGCAGTTCTTC; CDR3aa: CASSLWYNEQFF
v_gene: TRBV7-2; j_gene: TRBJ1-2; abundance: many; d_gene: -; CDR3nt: TGTGCCAGCAGCTTAGAGAGGAGTTATGGCTACACCTTC; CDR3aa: CASSLERSYGYTF
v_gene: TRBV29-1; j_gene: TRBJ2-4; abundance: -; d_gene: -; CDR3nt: TGCAGCGTTTCCGGGACACTAGCCAAAAACATTCAGTACTTC; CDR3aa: CSVSGTLAKNIQYF
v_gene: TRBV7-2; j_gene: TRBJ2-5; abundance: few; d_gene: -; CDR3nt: TGTGCCAGCAGCTACTATTTCCGGACCCAGTACTTC; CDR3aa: CASSYYFRTQYF
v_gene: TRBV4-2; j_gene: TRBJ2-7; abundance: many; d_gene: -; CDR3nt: TGTGCCAGCAGCCAAACTAGTTCCGAGCAGTACTTC; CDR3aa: CASSQTSSEQYF
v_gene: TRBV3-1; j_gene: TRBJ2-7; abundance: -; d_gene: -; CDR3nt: TGTGCCAGCAGCAACAAATCCTCCTACGAGCAGCACTTC; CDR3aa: CASSNKSSYEQHF
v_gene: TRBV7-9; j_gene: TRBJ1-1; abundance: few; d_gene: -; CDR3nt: TGTGCCAGCAGCGGGACTGTCCGGGCTTTCTTT; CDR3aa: CASSGTVRAFF
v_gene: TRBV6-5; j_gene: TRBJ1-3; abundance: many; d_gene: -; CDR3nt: TGTGCCAGCAGTTACTCGGGCTATTTATACTCTGGAAACACCATATATTTT; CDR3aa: CASSYSGYLYSGNTIYF
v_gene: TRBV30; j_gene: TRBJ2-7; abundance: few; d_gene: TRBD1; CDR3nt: TGTGCCTGGTCGACAGGGATGGCGTACGAGCAGTACTTC; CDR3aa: CAWSTGMAYEQYF
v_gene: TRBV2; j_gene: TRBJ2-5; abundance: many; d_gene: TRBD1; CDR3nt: TGTGCCAGTACGGGGCAGGGGGCGAGAGAGACCCAGTACTTC; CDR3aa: CASTGQGARETQYF
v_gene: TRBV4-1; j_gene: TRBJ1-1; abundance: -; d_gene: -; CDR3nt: TGCGCCAGCAGCCAAACAGGTCAAGCGGACACTGAAGCTTTCTTT; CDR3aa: CASSQTGQADTEAFF
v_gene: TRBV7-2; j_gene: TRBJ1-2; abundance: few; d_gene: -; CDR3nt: TGTGCCAGCAGCTTAGAGGGAGGGGGTAACTATGGCTACACCTTC; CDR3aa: CASSLEGGGNYGYTF
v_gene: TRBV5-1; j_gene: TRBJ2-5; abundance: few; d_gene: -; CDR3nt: TGCGCCAGCAGCCCCGGGTTCCAGAGCCAGTACTTC; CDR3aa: CASSPGFQSQYF
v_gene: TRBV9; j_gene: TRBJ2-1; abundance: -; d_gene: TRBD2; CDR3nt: TGTGCCAGCAGCGTATTTGAGACTAGCGGGGTTGAGCAGTTCTTC; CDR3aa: CASSVFETSGVEQFF
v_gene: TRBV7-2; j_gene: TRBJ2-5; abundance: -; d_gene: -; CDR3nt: TGTGCCAGCAGCCGAGAGACAGGCCAAGAGACCCAGTACTTC; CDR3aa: CASSRETGQETQYF
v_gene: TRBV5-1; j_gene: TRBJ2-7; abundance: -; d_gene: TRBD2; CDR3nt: TGCGCCAGCAGCCTACTAGCGGGAGGGGGCCACGAGCAGTACTTC; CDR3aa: CASSLLAGGGHEQYF